The 6 T cell receptor beta chains below all came from one sample that was sequenced in a study of spatial heterogeneity in lung cancer (dated by TCRdb to between 2018 and 2021). Library method: 5' RACE. Sequencing relied on a NextSeq 500. TCRdb took the public reads, trimmed them with fastp at Q25, ran MiXCR for clone calling and kept in-frame beta chains. Merged by CDR3 protein, the rows form single entries marked with the most common genes and DNA. Recorded for this sample are tens of thousands of distinct CDR3 sequences; 7% to 9% of them occurred a single time. Of the sample, around 7% is held by the ten largest clones. The time point label corresponds to: sample taken at primary tumor resection. TCR sequencing used whole RNA extracted from tumor and nontumor lung tissue, or from cryopreserved PBMC samples, without cell sorting. Source: PBMCs, taken at surgery. These receptor sequences come from a male donor with early-stage non-small cell lung cancer.

This sequence joins TRBV28 and TRBJ2-7; the D is unclear. Per the germline V gene, CDR1 is MDHEN and CDR2 is SYDVKM. This CDR3 has 13 amino acids. V was pared by 2 bases and J by 2 bases, with 7 bases between. CDR3: CASSLASPYEQYF. CDR3 in DNA: TGTGCCAGCAGTTTAGCGTCTCCCTACGAGCAGTACTTC.

Only a few counts were recorded for this clonotype. J is TRBJ2-3 and V is TRBV6-6; the match to TRBD1 covers 7 bases. Trimming at V came to 4 bases and at J to 1 base, leaving 8 bases not matched to a gene. This CDR3 is 16 amino acids long. CDR1 MNHNY and CDR2 SVGAGI come from the germline V gene (reference sequence). CDR3 nucleotide sequence: TGTGCCAGCAGTTCCCGCGACAGGGCGGGCACAGATACGCAGTATTTT. This translates into CASSSRDRAGTDTQYF.

V and J are TRBV29-1 and TRBJ1-4; possibly TRBD1 for D (5 bases). The V gene's germline CDR1 is SQVTM and CDR2 ANQGSEA. CDR3 length: 14 amino acids. Trimming pared 6 bases from V and 0 bases from J, leaving 11 bases between. The chain's CDR3 is CSVAGTATNEKLFF. The DNA for the CDR3 is TGCAGCGTCGCGGGGACCGCAACTAATGAAAAACTGTTTTTT.

The CDR3 DNA sequence: TGTGCCAGCAGCTTGCTCGGCAGCCATCCTGGAGATACGCAGTATTTT. Its protein product is CASSLLGSHPGDTQYF. The chain joins TRBV5-5 to TRBJ2-3; no reliable D call. The CDR3 is 16 amino acids. Trimming left V 1 base short and J 5 bases short, with 17 bases between. Germline CDR1 and CDR2: SGHKS and YYEKEE (reference sequence).

Many counts were recorded for this clonotype. This chain joins TRBV12-3 or TRBV12-4 and TRBJ2-1; 10 bases align to TRBD1. Trimming cost V 2 bases and J 6 bases; bases outside gene matches: 10. CDR3 length equals 17 residues. The CDR3: CASSLRGRQGAFNEQFF. CDR3 in DNA: TGTGCCAGCAGTTTAAGGGGAAGACAGGGGGCCTTCAATGAGCAGTTCTTC.

This clonotype was counted ten times or more. The genes are TRBV21-1 and TRBJ1-4. TRBV21-1 is termed a pseudogene. The CDR3 is made up of 15 amino acids. This chain's CDR3 is CASSKLVGLREKLFF. The CDR3 nucleotides read TGTGCCAGCAGCAAATTGGTCGGGCTAAGAGAAAAACTGTTTTTT.